This T cell receptor (beta chain) was recovered during a study of blood T cell repertoires in COVID-19. Study-level information: COVID-19 samples collected from the United States, Italy and Spain covered acute and convalescent phases. Sources were T cells, B-cell-depleted T cells, or PBMCs; the material itself was cDNA or gDNA.

CDR3 size: 19 residues. Germline assignment: CDR1 ENHRY and CDR2 SYGVKD. The V end lost 0 bases, the J end lost 0 bases, and 20 bases lay between the germline ends. In the original analysis: Amplification of reference gene primers was used by the study to estimate nucleated cell counts. Data came from immunoSEQ multiplex PCR; TCRdb stores just in-frame clones and leaves some out. Clone size and the V and J calls come from that table; the DNA yielded D and trimming. The data contain tens of thousands of clones, about 90% of them singletons. The receptor was isolated from a man aged 50 to 60 with active COVID-19. The V call is TRBV10-3, the J call TRBJ1-2, with D unresolved. Sequencing was carried out using peripheral blood. The chain's CDR3 is CAISESLGTRDASNYGYTF. CDR3 sequence (DNA): TGTGCCATCAGTGAGTCGCTGGGCACCAGAGACGCTTCTAACTATGGCTACACCTTC.